This is a list of T cell receptor beta chains from one sample in a study of cytomegalovirus exposure and HLA in healthy donors. The protocol was immunoSEQ multiplex PCR, while the TCRdb copy is restricted to in-frame clones and leaves out a portion. The sample records 100,000 to 150,000 clones, about three quarters being singletons. Sequenced sample: PBMCs. These receptors were collected from a woman in her 40s in good health and CMV-seronegative. The CDR3 runs from the conserved cysteine through the conserved F or W. D genes are given only for firm matches. A row's size may be missing; if present it is once, few, many or a size class.

TRBJ1-5 | TRBV18 | TRBD1 | NA | CASSSETGVNQPQHF | TGTGCCAGCTCATCCGAGACAGGGGTCAATCAGCCCCAGCATTTT
TRBJ2-3 | TRBV9 | TRBD2 | NA | CASSPTGGLATDTQYF | TGTGCCAGCAGCCCCACAGGGGGACTAGCGACAGATACGCAGTATTTT
TRBJ1-3 | TRBV28 | NA | NA | CASSPQGSSGNTIYF | TGTGCCAGCAGCCCGCAGGGTTCATCTGGAAACACCATATATTTT
TRBJ2-4 | TRBV10-1 | NA | few | CASSESWLNRDIQYF | TGCGCCAGCAGTGAGTCGTGGCTAAACAGGGACATTCAGTACTTC
TRBJ2-2 | TRBV19 | NA | NA | CASSIYGELFF | TGTGCCAGTAGTATATACGGGGAGCTGTTTTTT
TRBJ2-1 | TRBV7-2 | TRBD2 | NA | CASRPTSGREEFF | TGTGCCAGCAGACCGACTAGCGGGAGGGAGGAGTTCTTC
TRBJ1-6 | TRBV7-2 | TRBD1 | NA | CASSLGGTGDSPLHF | TGTGCCAGCAGCTTAGGAGGGACAGGGGATTCACCCCTCCACTTT
TRBJ2-1 | TRBV5-1 | TRBD1 | once | CASSLQGVLNEQFF | TGCGCCAGCAGCTTGCAGGGGGTCCTTAATGAGCAGTTCTTC
TRBJ2-1 | TRBV19 | TRBD1 | NA | CASSKKTGTFYNEQFF | TGTGCCAGTAGTAAAAAGACAGGGACCTTCTACAATGAGCAGTTCTTC
TRBJ1-2 | TRBV28 | TRBD1 | NA | CASSQSHRGTGGYGYTF | TGTGCCAGCAGTCAATCTCACAGGGGAACAGGGGGCTATGGCTACACCTTC
TRBJ1-1 | TRBV27 | NA | NA | CASRSLIEAGGGEAFF | TGTGCCAGCAGGAGTTTAATCGAGGCAGGTGGAGGTGAAGCTTTCTTT
TRBJ2-1 | TRBV5-1 | TRBD1 | NA | CASRLQGAHEQFF | TGCGCCAGCAGACTACAGGGGGCCCATGAGCAGTTCTTC
TRBJ2-3 | TRBV19 | TRBD2 | NA | CASSLGLAGGTDTQYF | TGTGCCAGTAGTCTCGGACTAGCGGGAGGCACAGATACGCAGTATTTT
TRBJ2-1 | TRBV29-1 | TRBD2 | NA | CSVETRGGVEQFF | TGCAGCGTTGAAACGCGGGGAGGGGTTGAGCAGTTCTTC
TRBJ2-5 | TRBV5-1 | NA | NA | CASSFRGYVGETQYF | TGCGCCAGCAGCTTCCGGGGATATGTTGGGGAGACCCAGTACTTC
TRBJ2-4 | TRBV5-1 | NA | NA | CASSTLGSSSEDSQYF | TGCGCCAGCAGCACGCTGGGCAGTAGCAGCGAGGACAGTCAGTACTTC
TRBJ2-7 | TRBV9 | NA | NA | CASSVEGGNTYEQYF | TGTGCCAGCAGCGTAGAAGGCGGGAACACCTACGAGCAGTACTTC
TRBJ2-7 | TRBV19 | NA | NA | CASSKQGDSYEQYF | TGTGCCAGTAGTAAACAGGGAGACTCCTACGAGCAGTACTTC
TRBJ2-7 | TRBV5-4 | NA | NA | CASSLGGTPSTEQYF | TGTGCCAGCAGCTTGGGTGGGACTCCCTCTACGGAGCAGTACTTC
TRBJ2-7 | TRBV6-1 | TRBD2 | NA | CASRLAGDSYEQYF | TGTGCCAGCAGACTAGCGGGGGACTCCTACGAGCAGTACTTC
TRBJ2-1 | TRBV9 | TRBD2 | NA | CASTSGTYNEQFF | TGTGCCTCTACTAGCGGAACTTACAATGAGCAGTTCTTC
TRBJ2-1 | TRBV6-5 | NA | NA | CASRMSESSYNEQFF | TGTGCCAGCAGAATGAGCGAGAGCTCCTACAATGAGCAGTTCTTC
TRBJ1-1 | TRBV5-6 | TRBD1 | NA | CASSSERTGNTEAFF | TGTGCCAGCAGCTCTGAACGGACAGGGAACACTGAAGCTTTCTTT
TRBJ2-1 | TRBV28 | NA | once | CASSRYNEQFF | TGTGCCAGCAGTCGTTACAATGAGCAGTTCTTC
TRBJ1-2 | TRBV28 | NA | NA | CASSLMGSYGYTF | TGTGCCAGCAGTTTGATGGGGAGCTATGGCTACACCTTC
TRBJ1-1 | TRBV19 | TRBD1 | NA | CASSQGANTEAFF | TGTGCCAGTAGTCAGGGGGCGAACACTGAAGCTTTCTTT
TRBJ1-4 | TRBV6-1 | NA | few | CASSAQGATNEKLFF | TGTGCCAGCAGTGCACAGGGTGCAACTAATGAAAAACTGTTTTTT
TRBJ1-1 | TRBV11-2 | NA | NA | CASSLVATEAFF | TGTGCCAGCAGCTTAGTAGCCACTGAAGCTTTCTTT
TRBJ2-2 | TRBV7-9 | NA | NA | CASRGGVGELFF | TGTGCCAGCAGAGGCGGGGTCGGGGAGCTGTTTTTT
TRBJ2-3 | TRBV6-5 | TRBD2 | NA | CASSYGRAGGLDTQYF | TGTGCCAGCAGTTACGGTCGGGCGGGAGGGCTAGATACGCAGTATTTT
TRBJ2-7 | TRBV11-3 | TRBD2 | NA | CASSPEGLAGGPEWEQYF | TGTGCCAGCAGCCCCGAAGGACTAGCGGGAGGGCCGGAATGGGAGCAGTACTTC
TRBJ2-1 | TRBV5-1 | TRBD2 | NA | CASNLLAGVNNEQFF | TGCGCCAGCAACCTACTAGCGGGGGTAAACAATGAGCAGTTCTTC
TRBJ2-7 | TRBV4-2 | NA | NA | CASSQEQRPSYEQYF | TGTGCCAGCAGCCAAGAGCAGCGCCCCTCCTACGAGCAGTACTTC
TRBJ2-7 | TRBV7-9 | NA | NA | CASSLGGQPPYEQYF | TGTGCCAGCAGCTTAGGGGGGCAACCCCCCTACGAGCAGTACTTC